Below are 26 T cell receptor beta chains sequenced from a single sample in a study of T cell clones after liver transplantation. Clones were read by immunoSEQ multiplex PCR, and TCRdb kept only the in-frame ones, dropping some. The sample has roughly 74,000 clones; 80% are singletons. The sample was CD4+ T cells from blood, taken before liver transplant. The receptors stem from a human donor who received a liver transplant.

Worth noting for this clone: One end of the junction fails to match germline, which may point to a read error. The chain uses TRBV7-7 and TRBJ2-1; TRBD1 aligns across 8 bases. The CDR3 has 15 amino acids. Per germline, CDR1 SSHAT and CDR2 FNYEAQ (reference sequence). CDR3 DNA: TGTGCTAGCAGCTCAACGACAGGGGAGAACAATGAGCAGTTCTTC. The encoded protein is CASSSTTGENNEQFF.

This clone was detected only once. V is TRBV28 and J is TRBJ2-7; D is perhaps TRBD1 or TRBD2 (6 bases each). Germline V gene lookup returns CDR1 MDHEN and CDR2 SYDVKM. Deletions cut 3 bases from V and 3 bases from J, with 18 bases between. This CDR3 comprises 16 residues. The CDR3 bases are TGTGCCAGCAGTTTGGGCGGTGGTGGAGGGGGCTACGAGCAGTACTTC. It codes for CASSLGGGGGGYEQYF. Variable domain in full (rest from reference TRBV28 and TRBJ2-7): DVKVTQSSRYLVKRTGEKVFLECVQDMDHENMFWYRQDPGLGLRLIYFSYDVKMKEKGDIPEGYSVSREKKERFSLILESASTNQTSMYLCASSLGGGGGGYEQYFGPGTRLTVT.

The chain uses TRBV9 and TRBJ2-1; TRBD2 matches 11 bases. The CDR3 contains 15 residues. In germline, CDR1 is SGDLS, CDR2 YYNGEE. Germline trimming cut 3 bases from V and 6 bases from J; bases unmatched to any gene: 5. The CDR3 sequence is CASSEASGRTNEQFF. CDR3 in DNA: TGTGCCAGCAGCGAGGCTAGCGGGAGGACCAATGAGCAGTTCTTC.

Turning to this clone: A junction end diverges from the germline sequence, so it may reflect a read error. V and J are TRBV6-1 and TRBJ2-7, with D perhaps matching TRBD1 (7 bases). Germline CDR1 is MNHNS and CDR2 is SASEGT. This CDR3 is built from 15 residues. The CDR3 reads CASSEGGTDAYEQYF. CDR3 in DNA: TGTGCCAGCAGCGAAGGGGGGACAGACGCCTACGAGCAGTACTTC.

CDR3 in amino acids: CASSLLPGDTEAFF. The CDR3 DNA reads as TGCGCCAGCAGCTTGCTCCCCGGGGACACTGAAGCTTTCTTT. V and J are TRBV5-1 and TRBJ1-1; no clear D. The CDR3 extends over 14 amino acids. The V and J ends lost 1 base and 3 bases respectively, with 10 bases between them. CDR1 is SGHRS and CDR2 is YFSETQ in the germline V gene. The whole variable domain, filled in from reference TRBV5-1 and TRBJ1-1, reads KAGVTQTPRYLIKTRGQQVTLSCSPISGHRSVSWYQQTPGQGLQFLFEYFSETQRNKGNFPGRFSGRQFSNSRSEMNVSTLELGDSALYLCASSLLPGDTEAFFGQGTRLTVV.

The DNA of the CDR3 is TGCGCCAGCAGCTTTGGTGCCTCTGGGGCCAACGTCCTGACTTTC. Its translation: CASSFGASGANVLTF. J is TRBJ2-6 and V is TRBV5-1; D is ambiguous. The CDR3 runs 15 residues. Germline CDR1 is SGHRS and CDR2 is YFSETQ. Deletions cut 2 bases from V and 0 bases from J, with 6 bases between.

The V and J genes are TRBV18 and TRBJ2-1, with TRBD2 matching over 13 bases. Per the germline V gene, CDR1 is KGHSH and CDR2 is LQKENI. The ends lost 2 bases at V and 9 bases at J; junction bases unmatched: 4. The CDR3 totals 15 residues. The CDR3 DNA follows: TGTGCCAGCTCACCAGACAGGACTAGCGGGAGTGAGCAGTTCTTC. This encodes CASSPDRTSGSEQFF. The full variable domain, rest sourced from reference TRBV18 and TRBJ2-1, is NAGVMQNPRHLVRRRGQEARLRCSPMKGHSHVYWYRQLPEEGLKFMVYLQKENIIDESGMPKERFSAEFPKEGPSILRIQQVVRGDSAAYFCASSPDRTSGSEQFFGPGTRLTVL.

Concerning this clone itself: In the same sample, other DNA sequences code for this CDR3. The chain has TRBV2 and TRBJ1-1, with TRBD1 identical over 7 bases. The germline V gene encodes CDR1 SNHLY and CDR2 FYNNEI. The length of the CDR3 is 15 residues. V trimming: 2 bases; J trimming: 1 base; junction bases outside the gene matches: 4. The CDR3 here is CASSERAGGNTEAFF. DNA of the CDR3: TGTGCCAGCAGTGAAAGGGCAGGGGGGAACACTGAAGCTTTCTTT.

This chain links TRBV19 with TRBJ2-7; weak D call: TRBD1 (5 bases). There are 12 residues in the CDR3. CDR1 and CDR2 from the germline V gene are LNHDA and SQIVND (reference sequence). V was cut by 3 bases and J by 6 bases, with 9 bases left in between. The CDR3 protein is CASSIGQGEQYF. The CDR3 nucleotides are TGTGCCAGTAGTATTGGACAAGGCGAGCAGTACTTC.

In its sample, this clone was seen a few times. The V and J genes are TRBV11-3 and TRBJ2-1, with D possibly being TRBD2 (6 bases). This CDR3 is 16 amino acids long. The ends were cut back, 1 base at V and 1 base at J, with 11 bases in the middle. Germline V CDR1 and CDR2: SGHNT, YENEEA. The CDR3 region is CASSLGEERSYNEQFF. The DNA for the CDR3 is TGTGCCAGCAGCTTAGGGGAGGAGCGGTCCTACAATGAGCAGTTCTTC.

This chain joins TRBV27 and TRBJ1-4, with D perhaps matching TRBD1 (5 bases). The length of the CDR3 is 15 residues. Trimming took off 3 bases at V and 4 bases at J, with 12 bases between the two ends. The V gene's germline CDR1 is MNHEY and CDR2 SMNVEV (reference sequence). CDR3 sequence: CASSLGSGGNEKLFF. As DNA, the CDR3 is TGTGCCAGCAGTTTGGGATCGGGGGGTAATGAAAAACTGTTTTTT.

V gene TRBV28 combines with J gene TRBJ1-5; a weak D match, TRBD1 (5 bases). Trimming removed 4 bases at V and 3 bases at J, with 19 bases between. Looked up from germline, CDR1 is MDHEN and CDR2 is SYDVKM. The CDR3 is made up of 17 amino acids. CDR3 region: CASSSTTPDSLNQPQHF. DNA for the CDR3: TGTGCCAGCAGTTCCACAACCCCAGACAGTCTCAATCAGCCCCAGCATTTT.

The chain combines TRBV5-1 with TRBJ2-7; TRBD2 matches at 13 bases. CDR1 is SGHRS, CDR2 YFSETQ, per germline. CDR3 length: 16 amino acids. Trimming cost V 4 bases and J 7 bases; bases outside gene matches: 11. The DNA of the CDR3 is TGCGCCAGCAGCCCCCGGACTAGCGGGAGCCCGGGGGAGCAGTACTTC. Translating it yields CASSPRTSGSPGEQYF.

The V gene is TRBV4-1, the J gene TRBJ2-2, with 10 bases aligning to TRBD1. The CDR3 is made up of 16 amino acids. With V trimmed by 3 bases and J by 4 bases, 5 bases remained unmatched. The V gene's germline CDR1 is MGHRA and CDR2 YSYEKL. CDR3 sequence: CASSQSRDRGTGELFF. The DNA for the CDR3 is TGCGCCAGCAGCCAGAGTCGGGACAGGGGCACCGGGGAGCTGTTTTTT.

The rearrangement links TRBV28 to TRBJ1-1, with a possible D match to TRBD1 (5 bases). V lost 7 bases, J lost 4 bases, and 10 bases lay in between. The V gene's germline CDR1 is MDHEN and CDR2 SYDVKM. CDR3 length: 12 amino acids. The CDR3 DNA is TGTGCCAGCATGAGGAGGGGCACTGAAGCTTTCTTT. It is translated as CASMRRGTEAFF.

This chain uses TRBV5-1 with TRBJ2-5, with a possible D match to TRBD1 (6 bases). V gave up 4 bases and J gave up 5 bases, with 15 bases separating them. The CDR3 spans 14 residues. CDR1 is SGHRS, CDR2 YFSETQ, per germline. The CDR3 nucleotides are TGCGCCAGCAGCCCACAACAGGGTCAGGAGACCCAGTACTTC. This translates into CASSPQQGQETQYF. The full variable domain, completed using reference TRBV5-1 and TRBJ2-5, is KAGVTQTPRYLIKTRGQQVTLSCSPISGHRSVSWYQQTPGQGLQFLFEYFSETQRNKGNFPGRFSGRQFSNSRSEMNVSTLELGDSALYLCASSPQQGQETQYFGPGTRLLVL.

This chain links TRBV7-9 with TRBJ1-2; D is ambiguous. This CDR3 region has 17 residues. Germline V gene lookup returns CDR1 SEHNR and CDR2 FQNEAQ (reference sequence). Trimming removed 4 bases from V and 4 bases from J, with 22 bases in between. The CDR3 DNA follows: TGTGCCAGCAGCTCGCCGGAGTCTCCGTACGTGGCCTATGGCTACACCTTC. Its translation is CASSSPESPYVAYGYTF.

The V call is TRBV7-2, the J call TRBJ2-2; D uncertain. Germline CDR1 and CDR2: SGHTA and FQGNSA. The ends were cut back, 7 bases at V and 6 bases at J, with 9 bases in the middle. The CDR3 totals 12 residues. CDR3 sequence: CASTPRAGELFF. CDR3 bases: TGTGCCAGCACCCCCAGAGCCGGGGAGCTGTTTTTT. Looking up the rest from reference TRBV7-2 and TRBJ2-2 gives the full variable domain: GAGVSQSPSNKVTEKGKDVELRCDPISGHTALYWYRQSLGQGLEFLIYFQGNSAPDKSGLPSDRFSAERTGGSVSTLTIQRTQQEDSAVYLCASTPRAGELFFGEGSRLTVL.

The chain employs TRBV6-5 and TRBJ2-1, with D tentatively TRBD1 or TRBD2 (6 bases each). Per the germline V gene, CDR1 is MNHEY and CDR2 is SVGAGI. Trimming removed 6 bases at V and 0 bases at J, with 12 bases between. The CDR3 is 15 amino acids. The CDR3 DNA reads as TGTGCCAGCAGGGACGGGGGCAGCTCCTACAATGAGCAGTTCTTC. Amino acid sequence: CASRDGGSSYNEQFF.

The gene calls are TRBV19 and TRBJ2-5; tentative D call: TRBD2 (5 bases). V lost 5 bases and J 2 bases, leaving 9 bases between the germline ends. The germline CDR1 and CDR2 sequences are LNHDA and SQIVND (reference sequence). CDR3 size: 13 residues. The CDR3 sequence is CASSVAGQETQYF. The CDR3 bases are TGTGCCAGTAGTGTCGCGGGTCAAGAGACCCAGTACTTC.

The J gene is TRBJ2-2, the V gene TRBV6-6; the D gene is possibly TRBD2 (5 bases). The CDR3 loop spans 16 amino acids. CDR1 is MNHNY, CDR2 SVGAGI, per germline (reference sequence). V gave up 4 bases and J gave up 0 bases, with 12 bases separating them. The CDR3 nucleotides read TGTGCCAGCAGTTTAAGCGGTACTACGAACACCGGGGAGCTGTTTTTT. Amino acid sequence: CASSLSGTTNTGELFF.

The chain carries TRBV6-5 and TRBJ2-1; 14 bases line up with TRBD2. The CDR3 is made up of 15 amino acids. Trimming cost V 4 bases and J 13 bases; bases outside gene matches: 9. Germline lookup yields CDR1 MNHEY and CDR2 SVGAGI. This CDR3 reads CASSSTGLAGVVQFF. Written as DNA, the CDR3 is TGTGCCAGCAGTTCCACGGGACTAGCGGGAGTCGTACAGTTCTTC.

This chain links TRBV6-1 with TRBJ2-7, with a possible D match to TRBD2 (6 bases). Trimming removed 6 bases at V and 9 bases at J, with 24 bases between. CDR3 length: 15 amino acids. The germline gives CDR1 MNHNS, CDR2 SASEGT. The CDR3 sequence is CASRGGLGQPGVQYF. The CDR3 region has the DNA TGTGCCAGCAGGGGGGGACTGGGGCAACCTGGTGTGCAGTACTTC.

The chain uses TRBV28 and TRBJ2-7; D remains ambiguous. V lost 1 base, J lost 1 base, and 11 bases lay in between. Germline lookup yields CDR1 MDHEN and CDR2 SYDVKM. There are 15 residues in the CDR3. For the CDR3, the DNA is TGTGCCAGCAGTTTATACGGACGGAAATCCTACGAGCAGTACTTC. Translating it yields CASSLYGRKSYEQYF.

The CDR3 bases are TGTGCCAGCAGTTTACATTGGCAGGGAACTGAAGCTTTCTTT. Its translation is CASSLHWQGTEAFF. The gene calls are TRBV27 and TRBJ1-1; a possible D gene is TRBD1 (5 bases). Germline loops: CDR1 MNHEY, CDR2 SMNVEV (reference sequence). This CDR3 has 14 residues. V dropped 2 bases and J dropped 5 bases, with 12 bases sitting between them.

This clone was recorded only once. The CDR3 region has the DNA TGTGCCAGTACTGACAGGAACACTGAAGCTTTCTTT. As protein: CASTDRNTEAFF. This chain joins TRBV28 and TRBJ1-1; D possibly corresponds to TRBD1 (5 bases). V lost 9 bases to trimming and J lost 1 base, with 9 bases between them. The length of the CDR3 is 12 residues. Germline V gene sequence: CDR1 MDHEN, CDR2 SYDVKM.